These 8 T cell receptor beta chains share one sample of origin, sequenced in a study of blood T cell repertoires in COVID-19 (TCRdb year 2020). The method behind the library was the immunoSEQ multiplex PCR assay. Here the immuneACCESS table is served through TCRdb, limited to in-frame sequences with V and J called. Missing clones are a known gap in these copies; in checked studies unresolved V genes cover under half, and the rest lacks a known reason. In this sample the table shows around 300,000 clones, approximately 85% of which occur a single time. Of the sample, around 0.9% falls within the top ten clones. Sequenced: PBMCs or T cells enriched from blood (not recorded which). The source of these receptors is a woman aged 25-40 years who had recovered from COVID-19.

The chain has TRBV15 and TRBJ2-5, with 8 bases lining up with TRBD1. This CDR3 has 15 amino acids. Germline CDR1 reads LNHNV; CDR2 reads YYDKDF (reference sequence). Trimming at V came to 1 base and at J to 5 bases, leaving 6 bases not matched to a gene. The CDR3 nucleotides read TGTGCCACCAGCAGAGGGGGACAGGCCGATGAGACCCAGTACTTC. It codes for CATSRGGQADETQYF. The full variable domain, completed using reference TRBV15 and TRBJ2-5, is DAMVIQNPRYQVTQFGKPVTLSCSQTLNHNVMYWYQQKSSQAPKLLFHYYDKDFNNEADTPDNFQSRRPNTSFCFLDIRSPGLGDTAMYLCATSRGGQADETQYFGPGTRLLVL.

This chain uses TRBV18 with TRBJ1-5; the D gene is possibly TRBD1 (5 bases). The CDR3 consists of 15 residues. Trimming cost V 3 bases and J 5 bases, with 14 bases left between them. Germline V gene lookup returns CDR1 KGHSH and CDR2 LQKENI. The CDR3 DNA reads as TGTGCCAGCTCACCCAGGGTCGGTGTGGATCAGCCCCAGCATTTT. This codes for CASSPRVGVDQPQHF.

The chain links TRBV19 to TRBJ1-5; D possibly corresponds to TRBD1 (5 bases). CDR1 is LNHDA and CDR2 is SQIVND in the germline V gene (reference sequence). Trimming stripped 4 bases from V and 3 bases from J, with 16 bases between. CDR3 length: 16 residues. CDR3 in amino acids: CASSTTGTLTNQPQHF. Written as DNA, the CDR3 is TGTGCCAGTAGTACTACCGGGACTCTGACCAATCAGCCCCAGCATTTT.

The CDR3 sequence: CSVTGLNTEAFF. The CDR3 nucleotides are TGCAGCGTGACAGGTTTGAACACTGAAGCTTTCTTT. The genes are TRBV29-1 and TRBJ1-1, with D possibly TRBD1 on 6 matching bases. Between the trimmed V and J ends, which lost 6 bases and 0 bases, there was a span of 8 bases. Looked up from germline, CDR1 is SQVTM and CDR2 is ANQGSEA. CDR3 length equals 12 residues.

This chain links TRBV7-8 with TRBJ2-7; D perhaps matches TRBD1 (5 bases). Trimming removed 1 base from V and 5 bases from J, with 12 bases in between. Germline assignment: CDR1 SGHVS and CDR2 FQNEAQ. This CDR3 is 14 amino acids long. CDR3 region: CASSLGQRSNEQYF. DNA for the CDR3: TGTGCCAGCAGCTTAGGACAGCGAAGCAACGAGCAGTACTTC.

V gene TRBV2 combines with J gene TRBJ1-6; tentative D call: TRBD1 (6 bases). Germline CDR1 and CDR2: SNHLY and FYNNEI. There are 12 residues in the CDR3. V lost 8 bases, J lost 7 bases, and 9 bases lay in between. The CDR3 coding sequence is TGTGCCAGCCTGACAGGAAATTCACCCCTCCACTTT. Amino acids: CASLTGNSPLHF.

In nucleotides, the CDR3 is TGTGCCAGCGATCCGACAGGCCCGGAATCGCACGAGCAGTACTTC. As protein: CASDPTGPESHEQYF. This chain links TRBV28 with TRBJ2-7; a weak D match, TRBD1 (6 bases). The CDR3 has 15 amino acids. Germline V gene lookup returns CDR1 MDHEN and CDR2 SYDVKM. Trimming pared 8 bases from V and 5 bases from J, leaving 22 bases between.

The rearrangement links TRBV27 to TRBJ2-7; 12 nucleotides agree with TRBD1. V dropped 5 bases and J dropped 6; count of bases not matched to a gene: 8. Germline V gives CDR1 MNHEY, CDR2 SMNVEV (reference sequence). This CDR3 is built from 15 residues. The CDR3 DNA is TGTGCCAGCAGTCTCCAGGGACAGGGGGCTGGCGAGCAGTACTTC. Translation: CASSLQGQGAGEQYF.